This TCR beta chain originates from a study of T cells in Graves' hyperthyroidism and ophthalmopathy. Overall study results and limits: The model identified upcoming ophthalmopathy a median about 6.5 months ahead of onset. Separation of ophthalmopathy from stable hyperthyroidism was achieved by a 13 V-J model.

Regions amplified from RNA transcripts were the TCR beta CDR3 regions. First-round RT-PCR targeting the TCR CDR3 was performed with the HTBI primer set. TCRdb used MiXCR to reprocess the multiplex PCR reads, holding one entry per CDR3 protein. The sample includes roughly 570,000 distinct CDR3 sequences, 46% of them seen just once. Stable Graves' hyperthyroidism denoted no ophthalmopathy progression over 18 months. In its sample, this clonotype was seen many times. What it binds is unknown. Germline lookup yields CDR1 SGHAT and CDR2 FQNNGV. This CDR3 region has 13 residues. V was shortened by 2 bases and J by 0 bases, with 5 bases between the two germline ends.

Specimen: peripheral blood or thyroid tissue (not recorded which). The genes are TRBV11-2 and TRBJ2-7; D is unresolved. The origin of this receptor is a woman aged 18-29 years with Graves' hyperthyroidism. In nucleotides, the CDR3 is TGTGCCAGCAGCTTATTTGGCTCCTACGAGCAGTACTTC. Protein: CASSLFGSYEQYF.